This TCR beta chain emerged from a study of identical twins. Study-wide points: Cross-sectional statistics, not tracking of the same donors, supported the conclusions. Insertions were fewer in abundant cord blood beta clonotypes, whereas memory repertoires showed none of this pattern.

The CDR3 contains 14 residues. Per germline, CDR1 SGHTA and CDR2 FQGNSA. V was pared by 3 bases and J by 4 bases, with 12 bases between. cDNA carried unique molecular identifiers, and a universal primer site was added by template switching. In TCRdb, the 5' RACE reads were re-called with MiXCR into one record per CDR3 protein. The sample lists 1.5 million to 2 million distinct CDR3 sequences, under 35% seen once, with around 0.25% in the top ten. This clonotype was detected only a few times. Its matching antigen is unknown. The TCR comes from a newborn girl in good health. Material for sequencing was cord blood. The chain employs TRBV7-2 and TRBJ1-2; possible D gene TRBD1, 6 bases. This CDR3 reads CASSFRDTPYGYTF. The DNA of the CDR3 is TGTGCCAGCAGCTTCCGGGACACGCCCTATGGCTACACCTTC.